This TCR beta chain derives from a study of blood T cell repertoires in COVID-19. Study-level information: Collection of acute and convalescent COVID-19 samples took place in the United States, Italy and Spain. PBMCs, B-cell-depleted T cells, or T cells were the source of the cDNA or gDNA that made up the material.

Original data processing: Reference gene primer amplification yielded estimated nucleated cell counts. Using immunoSEQ multiplex PCR, the repertoire was profiled, and TCRdb retains in-frame clones only, with some absent. The D gene and trimming were derived from the DNA, and the V and J assignments and clone size from that table. The data show over 90,000 clones, about 86% seen once. This CDR3 is 15 amino acids long. The germline gives CDR1 WNHNN, CDR2 SYGVQD (reference sequence). Points on this clone: Germline is not matched at one junction end, which may reflect a read error.

The source of this sequence is a woman aged 60-70 years in a cohort sampled during active or convalescent COVID-19. The chain carries TRBV10-1 and TRBJ2-5, with TRBD1 matching over 8 bases. Sequencing was performed on peripheral blood. The CDR3 DNA sequence: TGCACCAGCAGTGAGAGAGACAGGGGCCAAGAGACCCAGTACTTC. This codes for CTSSERDRGQETQYF.